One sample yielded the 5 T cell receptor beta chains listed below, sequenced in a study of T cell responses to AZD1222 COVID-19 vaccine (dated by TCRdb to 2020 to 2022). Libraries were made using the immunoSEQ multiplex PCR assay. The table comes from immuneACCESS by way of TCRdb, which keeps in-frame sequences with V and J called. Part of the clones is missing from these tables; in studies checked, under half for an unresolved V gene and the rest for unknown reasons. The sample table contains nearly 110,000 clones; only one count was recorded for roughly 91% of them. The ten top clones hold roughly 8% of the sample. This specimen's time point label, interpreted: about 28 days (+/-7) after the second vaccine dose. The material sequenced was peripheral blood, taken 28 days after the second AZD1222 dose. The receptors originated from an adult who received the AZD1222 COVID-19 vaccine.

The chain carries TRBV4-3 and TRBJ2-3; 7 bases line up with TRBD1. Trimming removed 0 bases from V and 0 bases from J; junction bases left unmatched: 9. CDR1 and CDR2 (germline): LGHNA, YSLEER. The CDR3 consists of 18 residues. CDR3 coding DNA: TGCGCCAGCAGCCAAGACCAACACAGGGGTCCTAGCACAGATACGCAGTATTTT. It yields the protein CASSQDQHRGPSTDTQYF.

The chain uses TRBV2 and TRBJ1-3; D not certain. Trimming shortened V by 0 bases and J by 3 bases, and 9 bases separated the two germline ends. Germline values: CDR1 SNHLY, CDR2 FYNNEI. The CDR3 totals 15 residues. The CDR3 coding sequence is TGTGCCAGCAGTGAAGCGGAGGTGTTTGGAAACACCATATATTTT. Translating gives CASSEAEVFGNTIYF. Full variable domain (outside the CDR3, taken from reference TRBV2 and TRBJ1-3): EPEVTQTPSHQVTQMGQEVILRCVPISNHLYFYWYRQILGQKVEFLVSFYNNEISEKSEIFDDQFSVERPDGSNFTLKIRSTKLEDSAMYFCASSEAEVFGNTIYFGEGSWLTVV.

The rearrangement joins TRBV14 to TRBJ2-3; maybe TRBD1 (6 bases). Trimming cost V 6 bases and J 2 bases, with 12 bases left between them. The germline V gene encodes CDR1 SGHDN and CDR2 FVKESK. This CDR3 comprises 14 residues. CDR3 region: CASRETGHTDTQYF. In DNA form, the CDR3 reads TGTGCCAGCAGAGAGACAGGCCACACAGATACGCAGTATTTT.

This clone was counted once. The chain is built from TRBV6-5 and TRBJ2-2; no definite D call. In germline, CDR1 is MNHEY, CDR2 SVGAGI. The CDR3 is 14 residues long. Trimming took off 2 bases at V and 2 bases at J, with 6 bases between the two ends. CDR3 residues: CASSYAINTGELFF. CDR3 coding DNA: TGTGCCAGCAGTTACGCCATTAACACCGGGGAGCTGTTTTTT.

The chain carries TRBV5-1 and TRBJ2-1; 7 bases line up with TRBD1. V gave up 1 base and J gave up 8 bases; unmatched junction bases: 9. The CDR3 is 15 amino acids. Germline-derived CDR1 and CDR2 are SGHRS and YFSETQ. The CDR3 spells CASSLRQGDVDEQFF. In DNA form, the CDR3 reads TGCGCCAGCAGCTTGCGCCAGGGGGATGTCGATGAGCAGTTCTTC.